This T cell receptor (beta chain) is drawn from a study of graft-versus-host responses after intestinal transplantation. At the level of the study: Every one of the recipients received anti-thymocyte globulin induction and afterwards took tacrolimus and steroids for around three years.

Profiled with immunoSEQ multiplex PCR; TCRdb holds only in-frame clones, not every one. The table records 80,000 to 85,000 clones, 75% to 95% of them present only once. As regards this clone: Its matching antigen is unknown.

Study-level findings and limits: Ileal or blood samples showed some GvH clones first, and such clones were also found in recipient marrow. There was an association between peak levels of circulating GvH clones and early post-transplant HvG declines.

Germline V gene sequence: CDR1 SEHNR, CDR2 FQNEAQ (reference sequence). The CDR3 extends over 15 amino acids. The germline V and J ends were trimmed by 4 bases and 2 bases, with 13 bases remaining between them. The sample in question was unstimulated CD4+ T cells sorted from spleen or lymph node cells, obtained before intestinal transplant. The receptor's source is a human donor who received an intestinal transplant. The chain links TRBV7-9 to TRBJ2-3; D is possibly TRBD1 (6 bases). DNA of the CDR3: TGTGCCAGCAGCTCCAATGGACAGACCACAGATACGCAGTATTTT. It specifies CASSSNGQTTDTQYF. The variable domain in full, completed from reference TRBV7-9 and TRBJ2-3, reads DTGVSQNPRHKITKRGQNVTFRCDPISEHNRLYWYRQTLGQGPEFLTYFQNEAQLEKSRLLSDRFSAERPKGSFSTLEIQRTEQGDSAMYLCASSSNGQTTDTQYFGPGTRLTVL.